Sequencing of this TCR beta chain was carried out in a study of graft-versus-host responses after intestinal transplantation. The CDR3 contains 15 residues. Per germline, CDR1 MNHEY and CDR2 SVGAGI. The V gene lost 2 bases and the J gene lost 0 bases, with 11 bases spanning the gap. Sequencing used immunoSEQ multiplex PCR; TCRdb keeps in-frame clones, though not all of them. The table shows over 100,000 clones, with 80% to 95% occurring only once. Findings of the study overall: Allograft clonal ratios (graft-versus-host to host-versus-graft) were high in patients who had graft-donor T cell macrochimerism. Marrow from the recipient contained GvH clones, some of which had appeared first in ileum or blood. After transplant, early declines in HvG clones were associated with peak levels of circulating GvH clones.

Concerning this clone itself: Its antigen is as yet unknown.

This chain uses TRBV6-5 with TRBJ2-7; a weak D match, TRBD2 (6 bases). The TCR sequence derives from a human donor who received an intestinal transplant. The sequencing used unstimulated CD4+ T cells sorted from spleen or lymph node cells, collected before intestinal transplant. DNA for the CDR3: TGTGCCAGCAGTTACGTTAGCGGCCTCTCCTACGAGCAGTACTTC. This sequence encodes CASSYVSGLSYEQYF.